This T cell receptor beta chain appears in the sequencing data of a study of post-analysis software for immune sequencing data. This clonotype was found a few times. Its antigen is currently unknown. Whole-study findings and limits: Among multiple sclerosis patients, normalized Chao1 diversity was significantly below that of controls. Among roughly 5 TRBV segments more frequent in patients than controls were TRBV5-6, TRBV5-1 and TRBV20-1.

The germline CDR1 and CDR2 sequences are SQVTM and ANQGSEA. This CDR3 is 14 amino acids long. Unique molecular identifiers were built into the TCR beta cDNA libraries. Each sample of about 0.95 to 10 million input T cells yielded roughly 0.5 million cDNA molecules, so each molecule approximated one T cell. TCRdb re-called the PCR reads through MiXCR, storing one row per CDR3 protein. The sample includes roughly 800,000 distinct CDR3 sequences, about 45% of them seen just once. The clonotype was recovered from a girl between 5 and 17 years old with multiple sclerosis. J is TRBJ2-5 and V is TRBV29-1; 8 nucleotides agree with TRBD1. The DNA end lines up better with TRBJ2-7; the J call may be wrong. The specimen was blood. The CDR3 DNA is TGCAGCGTCGCGGCGACAGGGGTTAGGGGCGAGCAGTACTTC. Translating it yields CSVAATGVRGEQYF.